Listed here is a single T cell receptor beta chain. This record comes from a study of blood T cell repertoires in COVID-19. Background on the study: Samples of COVID-19 (acute and convalescent) were obtained from the United States, Italy and Spain. PBMCs, B-cell-depleted T cells, or T cells provided the cDNA or gDNA that made up the material.

In the authors' methods: Reference gene primer amplification gave nucleated cell count estimates. Assay: immunoSEQ multiplex PCR; the TCRdb copy retains only in-frame clones and omits some. D and trimming come from the DNA, and the V and J calls and clone size come from that table. The repertoire includes some 99,000 clones, roughly 80% of them detected once, and over 8.5% sits in the top ten. Sequencing was carried out using peripheral blood. The origin of this receptor is an elderly woman with acute or convalescent COVID-19.

CDR3 amino acids: CASSGSSLLDTQYF. The CDR3 DNA reads TGTGCCAGCAGTGGGTCTAGTTTATTAGATACGCAGTATTTT. This sequence joins TRBV2 and TRBJ2-3; no clear D gene. Germline assignment: CDR1 SNHLY and CDR2 FYNNEI. V was clipped by 4 bases and J by 5 bases, with 13 bases between them. This CDR3 comprises 14 residues.